This passage covers 22 T cell receptor beta chains from one sample sequenced in a study of blood T cell repertoires in COVID-19 (TCRdb year 2020). The library was made by the immunoSEQ multiplex PCR assay. Not all clones reach the TCRdb copy of this immuneACCESS table, which keeps in-frame sequences only. Checked studies attribute under half of the gap to unresolved V genes and leave the rest unexplained. A total of approximately 75,000 clones appear in this sample, approximately 80% of them only once. The ten largest account for about 6.9% of the sample. The sample was peripheral blood. All receptors derive from a man aged 25 to 40 with COVID-19, enrolled during active disease.

The chain employs TRBV9 and TRBJ2-7; 9 nucleotides match TRBD2. Germline CDR1 reads SGDLS; CDR2 reads YYNGEE. Trimming cost V 3 bases and J 7 bases; bases outside gene matches: 8. The CDR3 length is 14 residues. The CDR3 DNA reads as TGTGCCAGCAGCGCCTTAGCGGGAGTAGGAGAGCAGTACTTC. This translates into CASSALAGVGEQYF.

CDR3 sequence: CASSPAVAGGSEQYF. The CDR3 nucleotides are TGTGCCAGCAGCCCCGCGGTAGCGGGAGGTTCCGAGCAGTACTTC. The chain joins TRBV2 to TRBJ2-7, with TRBD2 identical over 10 bases. The germline V gene has CDR1 SNHLY and CDR2 FYNNEI. V dropped 6 bases and J dropped 6; count of bases not matched to a gene: 11. The CDR3 spans 15 residues. The variable domain in full, with the rest retrieved from reference TRBV2 and TRBJ2-7, is EPEVTQTPSHQVTQMGQEVILRCVPISNHLYFYWYRQILGQKVEFLVSFYNNEISEKSEIFDDQFSVERPDGSNFTLKIRSTKLEDSAMYFCASSPAVAGGSEQYFGPGTRLTVT.

The rearrangement links TRBV9 to TRBJ2-1; the D gene is possibly TRBD1 (5 bases). CDR3 length: 13 amino acids. Germline V CDR1 and CDR2: SGDLS, YYNGEE. V was cut by 4 bases and J by 4 bases, with 9 bases left in between. The CDR3 is CASSPQGYNEQFF. The CDR3 region has the DNA TGTGCCAGCAGCCCCCAGGGTTACAATGAGCAGTTCTTC.

The rearrangement links TRBV27 to TRBJ2-3; possible D gene TRBD2, 5 bases. The V and J ends lost 6 bases and 9 bases respectively, with 22 bases between them. CDR1 and CDR2 (germline): MNHEY, SMNVEV (reference sequence). CDR3 length: 15 residues. CDR3 protein: CASRGVSGRMRTQYF. For the CDR3, the DNA is TGTGCCAGCAGGGGAGTCAGCGGTAGGATGAGGACGCAGTATTTT.

The V call is TRBV27, the J call TRBJ2-3; 10 bases are a match to TRBD1. Losses at the gene ends were 8 bases for V and 3 bases for J; bases not matched to a gene: 8. CDR1 and CDR2 (germline): MNHEY, SMNVEV (reference sequence). The CDR3 spans 15 residues. The CDR3 region is CASAAGQGGTDTQYF. CDR3 DNA sequence: TGTGCCAGCGCAGCTGGACAGGGGGGGACAGATACGCAGTATTTT.

This chain joins TRBV9 and TRBJ1-4; D gene ambiguous. Per germline, CDR1 SGDLS and CDR2 YYNGEE. The CDR3 sequence is 13 residues long. V gave up 2 bases and J gave up 6 bases, with 8 bases separating them. For the CDR3, the DNA is TGTGCCAGCAGCGTGAGCGGAGATGAAAAACTGTTTTTT. It translates to CASSVSGDEKLFF.

On this clone: A much larger clone lies one base from this, so it may be a read error. The chain carries TRBV6-4 and TRBJ2-3; 9 bases are shared with TRBD1. The CDR3 sequence is 14 residues long. V lost 5 bases, J lost 1 base, and 1 base stayed unmatched. Germline CDR1 MRHNA, CDR2 SNTAGT. CDR3 sequence reads: CASSRTGGTDTQYF. In DNA form, the CDR3 reads TGTGCCAGCAGTCGGACAGGGGGCACAGATACGCAGTATTTT.

This clone appeared a single time. The chain joins TRBV11-2 to TRBJ1-5; unclear D gene. This CDR3 has 15 residues. Germline V gives CDR1 SGHAT, CDR2 FQNNGV. Trimming removed 3 bases from V and 8 bases from J, with 17 bases in between. CDR3 loop: CASSFNGDGLEPQHF. CDR3 DNA sequence: TGTGCCAGCAGCTTCAACGGAGATGGGTTAGAGCCCCAGCATTTT.

This sequence joins TRBV30 and TRBJ2-7; D might be TRBD2 (6 bases). Germline lookup yields CDR1 GTSNPN and CDR2 SVGIG (reference sequence). This CDR3 region has 14 residues. The V and J ends lost 5 bases and 2 bases respectively, with 16 bases between them. The chain's CDR3 is CAWCESGAPYEQYF. The CDR3 DNA follows: TGTGCCTGGTGTGAGTCGGGAGCTCCCTACGAGCAGTACTTC. Filled out from reference TRBV30 and TRBJ2-7, the complete variable domain reads SQTIHQWPATLVQPVGSPLSLECTVEGTSNPNLYWYRQAAGRGLQLLFYSVGIGQISSEVPQNLSASRPQDRQFILSSKKLLLSDSGFYLCAWCESGAPYEQYFGPGTRLTVT.

This chain joins TRBV25-1 and TRBJ1-1; D is uncertain. Germline V gene sequence: CDR1 MGHDK, CDR2 SYGVNS. The CDR3 is 14 amino acids. V was shortened by 4 bases and J by 2 bases, with 11 bases between the two germline ends. The CDR3 protein is CASSVTRVNTEAFF. Here the CDR3 DNA reads TGTGCCAGCAGTGTTACACGGGTAAACACTGAAGCTTTCTTT. Based on the CDR3 plus reference TRBV25-1 and TRBJ1-1, the full variable domain is EADIYQTPRYLVIGTGKKITLECSQTMGHDKMYWYQQDPGMELHLIHYSYGVNSTEKGDLSSESTVSRIRTEHFPLTLESARPSHTSQYLCASSVTRVNTEAFFGQGTRLTVV.

This clone was counted a few times. This rearrangement joins TRBV10-3 to TRBJ2-3; 10 positions agree with TRBD1. Germline assignment: CDR1 ENHRY and CDR2 SYGVKD. V lost 2 bases and J lost 3; bases outside the gene matches: 5. The CDR3 has 16 residues. The CDR3 sequence: CAISEPGQGLTDTQYF. In nucleotides, the CDR3 is TGTGCCATCAGTGAGCCGGGACAGGGGTTGACAGATACGCAGTATTTT.

This CDR3 is CASSLSRGDEQFF. The CDR3 DNA sequence: TGTGCCAGTAGTCTCTCCCGGGGGGATGAGCAGTTCTTC. This chain links TRBV19 with TRBJ2-1; 7 positions match TRBD2. This CDR3 region has 13 residues. V shed 5 bases and J 8 bases; nucleotides not matched to a gene: 6. Germline lookup yields CDR1 LNHDA and CDR2 SQIVND (reference sequence).

The V call is TRBV27, the J call TRBJ1-3, with 8 bases identical to TRBD1. Germline lookup yields CDR1 MNHEY and CDR2 SMNVEV (reference sequence). V shed 6 bases and J 5 bases; nucleotides not matched to a gene: 9. This CDR3 spans 15 amino acids. This CDR3 is CASRKGQAGRNTIYF. As DNA, the CDR3 is TGTGCCAGCAGGAAGGGACAGGCGGGCCGAAACACCATATATTTT.

The chain joins TRBV3-1 (or the pseudogene TRBV3-2) to TRBJ1-1, with 10 bases matching TRBD1. The CDR3 has 16 residues. From germline, CDR1 is LGHDT and CDR2 YNNKEL (reference sequence). V was pared by 3 bases and J by 5 bases, with 9 bases of the junction left unmatched. In DNA form, the CDR3 reads TGTGCCAGCAGCCACCCAAGGACAGGGGGATGGACTGAAGCTTTCTTT. It is translated as CASSHPRTGGWTEAFF.

This clone was counted a single time. The chain has TRBV21-1 and TRBJ1-2; the D call in the table, TRBD1, was not verified against the DNA. TRBV21-1 is an annotated pseudogene. The CDR3 covers 15 residues. The CDR3 spells CASSMSTGKNYGYTF. The CDR3 DNA sequence: TGTGCCAGCAGCATGTCGACAGGGAAGAACTATGGCTACACCTTC.

The chain couples TRBV27 to TRBJ2-1; 8 bases align to TRBD2. In germline, CDR1 is MNHEY, CDR2 SMNVEV (reference sequence). This CDR3 has 13 amino acids. The V segment lost 2 bases and the J segment 11 bases; nucleotides outside the gene matches: 5. The CDR3 DNA sequence: TGTGCCAGCAGTTTAAGTAGCGGGACCCAGCAGTTCTTC. Translated: CASSLSSGTQQFF.

The chain links TRBV28 to TRBJ1-2; D is uncertain. The CDR3 contains 13 residues. V was cut by 6 bases and J by 8 bases, with 16 bases left in between. Germline values: CDR1 MDHEN, CDR2 SYDVKM. The CDR3 reads CASRGTERRGYTF. DNA of the CDR3: TGTGCCAGCAGAGGTACGGAGCGTAGGGGCTACACCTTC.

This chain connects TRBV19 to TRBJ2-1; D might be TRBD2 (5 bases). The CDR3 has 13 amino acids. V lost 1 base and J lost 7, with 8 bases in between. Germline V CDR1 and CDR2: LNHDA, SQIVND (reference sequence). The CDR3 reads CASSIGRRNEQFF. CDR3 DNA: TGTGCCAGTAGTATAGGGAGGAGGAATGAGCAGTTCTTC. The full variable domain, in which reference TRBV19 and TRBJ2-1 provide the parts outside the CDR3, is DGGITQSPKYLFRKEGQNVTLSCEQNLNHDAMYWYRQDPGQGLRLIYYSQIVNDFQKGDIAEGYSVSREKKESFPLTVTSAQKNPTAFYLCASSIGRRNEQFFGPGTRLTVL.

The chain employs TRBV6-5 and TRBJ1-4; 9 bases agree with TRBD1. Germline V CDR1 and CDR2: MNHEY, SVGAGI. With 6 bases clipped from V and 8 bases from J, the junction kept 10 bases outside the gene matches. This CDR3 region has 15 residues. The CDR3 DNA is TGTGCCAGCAGCCTTAACAGGGGGCGGATCGAAAAACTGTTTTTT. It translates to CASSLNRGRIEKLFF.

The chain couples TRBV11-1 to TRBJ1-1, with a weak D call TRBD1 (6 bases). CDR3 length: 15 amino acids. V was trimmed by 1 base and J by 5 bases, leaving 14 bases between them. In germline, CDR1 is SGHAT, CDR2 FQDESV (reference sequence). The CDR3 is CASSLGQLQGTEAFF. In DNA form, the CDR3 reads TGTGCCAGCAGCTTAGGCCAACTCCAGGGGACTGAAGCTTTCTTT.

The chain carries TRBV9 and TRBJ2-1, with 7 bases fitting TRBD1. The germline V gene encodes CDR1 SGDLS and CDR2 YYNGEE. Trimming at V came to 3 bases and at J to 7 bases, leaving 4 bases not matched to a gene. The CDR3 totals 13 residues. CDR3 DNA: TGTGCCAGCAGCGCGGGACAGATTAATGAGCAGTTCTTC. Translation: CASSAGQINEQFF. The complete variable domain, with remaining parts taken from reference TRBV9 and TRBJ2-1, reads DSGVTQTPKHLITATGQRVTLRCSPRSGDLSVYWYQQSLDQGLQFLIQYYNGEERAKGNILERFSAQQFPDLHSELNLSSLELGDSALYFCASSAGQINEQFFGPGTRLTVL.

The chain joins TRBV2 to TRBJ1-2, with 7 nucleotides matching TRBD1. Germline CDR1 SNHLY, CDR2 FYNNEI. The CDR3 loop spans 14 amino acids. The J segment lost 4 bases and the V segment lost 9 bases, leaving 11 bases of the junction unmatched. CDR3 nucleotides: TGTGCCAGACATAGACAGGGTGGAGGCTATGGCTACACCTTC. Translation: CARHRQGGGYGYTF.